This is a list of T cell receptor beta chains from one sample in a study of blood T cell repertoires in COVID-19. Assay used: immunoSEQ multiplex PCR; TCRdb lists only in-frame clones, some missing. The data hold over 100,000 clones, with about four fifths observed a single time. The specimen sequenced was peripheral blood. Source of these receptors: a man between 60 and 75 years old with acute or convalescent COVID-19. Each CDR3 is given with its conserved first and last residue. The order of the fields is clone size, J gene, D gene, V gene, CDR3 protein, CDR3 DNA. A D gene is named only where the DNA matches it firmly. Rows give clone size only sometimes, using once, few, many, or a class for an expanded clone.

abundance: -; j_gene: TRBJ1-4; d_gene: -; v_gene: TRBV2; CDR3aa: CASNPEQVAEKLFF; CDR3nt: TGTGCCAGCAACCCGGAACAGGTGGCGGAAAAACTGTTTTTT
abundance: once; j_gene: TRBJ2-5; d_gene: TRBD1; v_gene: TRBV7-2; CDR3aa: CASSPTGGGETQYF; CDR3nt: TGTGCCAGCAGCCCCACAGGGGGCGGGGAGACCCAGTACTTC
abundance: few; j_gene: TRBJ1-5; d_gene: -; v_gene: TRBV5-6; CDR3aa: CASSFGRFRNQPQHF; CDR3nt: TGTGCCAGCAGCTTCGGGAGGTTCCGCAATCAGCCCCAGCATTTT
abundance: few; j_gene: TRBJ2-5; d_gene: TRBD2; v_gene: TRBV7-9; CDR3aa: CASSASGRRETQYF; CDR3nt: TGTGCCAGCAGTGCTAGCGGGAGAAGGGAGACCCAGTACTTC
abundance: -; j_gene: TRBJ1-2; d_gene: -; v_gene: TRBV11-2; CDR3aa: CASSPDPSANYGYTF; CDR3nt: TGTGCCAGCAGCCCCGATCCCAGTGCTAACTATGGCTACACCTTC
abundance: -; j_gene: TRBJ2-2; d_gene: TRBD2; v_gene: TRBV9; CDR3aa: CASSASSGGVTGELFF; CDR3nt: TGTGCCAGCAGCGCTTCTAGCGGGGGTGTTACCGGGGAGCTGTTTTTT
abundance: -; j_gene: TRBJ1-2; d_gene: TRBD1; v_gene: TRBV12-3/TRBV12-4; CDR3aa: CASRSGTAGGYTF; CDR3nt: TGTGCCAGCAGGTCTGGGACAGCCGGTGGCTACACCTTC
abundance: many; j_gene: TRBJ2-1; d_gene: -; v_gene: TRBV19; CDR3aa: CASRRASHEQFF; CDR3nt: TGTGCCAGTAGGAGGGCGAGCCATGAGCAGTTCTTC
abundance: -; j_gene: TRBJ1-1; d_gene: TRBD1; v_gene: TRBV15; CDR3aa: CATSRGTGGADTEAFF; CDR3nt: TGTGCCACCAGCAGAGGAACAGGGGGCGCGGACACTGAAGCTTTCTTT
abundance: -; j_gene: TRBJ2-2; d_gene: -; v_gene: TRBV3-1/TRBV3-2; CDR3aa: CASSQVDTGELFF; CDR3nt: TGTGCCAGCAGCCAAGTCGACACCGGGGAGCTGTTTTTT
abundance: -; j_gene: TRBJ1-2; d_gene: TRBD1; v_gene: TRBV5-6; CDR3aa: CASSQLTGDYGYTF; CDR3nt: TGTGCCAGCAGCCAATTGACAGGGGACTATGGCTACACCTTC
abundance: -; j_gene: TRBJ2-1; d_gene: TRBD2; v_gene: TRBV30; CDR3aa: CAWSRRGLAGTNEQFF; CDR3nt: TGTGCCTGGAGTAGGAGGGGGCTAGCGGGAACTAATGAGCAGTTCTTC
abundance: -; j_gene: TRBJ1-1; d_gene: -; v_gene: TRBV6-5; CDR3aa: CASSQGSPLELPLF; CDR3nt: TGTGCCAGCAGCCAGGGGAGCCCGCTCGAGTTGCCGCTCTTT
abundance: -; j_gene: TRBJ1-3; d_gene: -; v_gene: TRBV2; CDR3aa: CASSAQISGNTIYF; CDR3nt: TGTGCCAGCAGTGCACAGATCTCTGGAAACACCATATATTTT
abundance: -; j_gene: TRBJ1-1; d_gene: -; v_gene: TRBV5-1; CDR3aa: CASSLDFAGTEAFF; CDR3nt: TGCGCCAGCAGCTTGGATTTCGCGGGTACTGAAGCTTTCTTT
abundance: few; j_gene: TRBJ2-4; d_gene: -; v_gene: TRBV5-1; CDR3aa: CASSADLLAKNIQYF; CDR3nt: TGCGCCAGCAGCGCGGATCTACTAGCCAAAAACATTCAGTACTTC
abundance: -; j_gene: TRBJ2-1; d_gene: TRBD2; v_gene: TRBV3-1/TRBV3-2; CDR3aa: CASSFHSGSGNNEQFF; CDR3nt: TGTGCCAGCAGCTTCCATAGCGGGAGTGGTAACAATGAGCAGTTCTTC
abundance: -; j_gene: TRBJ1-5; d_gene: -; v_gene: TRBV3-1/TRBV3-2; CDR3aa: CASSRTTGGNQPQHF; CDR3nt: TGTGCCAGCAGCCGAACTACAGGAGGCAATCAGCCCCAGCATTTT
abundance: -; j_gene: TRBJ2-7; d_gene: -; v_gene: TRBV10-3; CDR3aa: CAISESTRSYEQYF; CDR3nt: TGTGCCATCAGTGAGTCTACCCGGTCCTACGAGCAGTACTTC
abundance: -; j_gene: TRBJ1-1; d_gene: -; v_gene: TRBV2; CDR3aa: CASETTEAFF; CDR3nt: TGTGCCAGCGAAACTACTGAAGCTTTCTTT
abundance: -; j_gene: TRBJ2-1; d_gene: TRBD2; v_gene: TRBV7-2; CDR3aa: CASSSFGGRKYNEQFF; CDR3nt: TGTGCCAGCAGCTCCTTCGGCGGGAGAAAGTACAATGAGCAGTTCTTC
abundance: once; j_gene: TRBJ1-2; d_gene: -; v_gene: TRBV20-1; CDR3aa: CSAIGGIGYTF; CDR3nt: TGCAGTGCTATTGGGGGCATCGGCTACACCTTC
abundance: once; j_gene: TRBJ1-2; d_gene: -; v_gene: TRBV27; CDR3aa: CASSPTANYGYTF; CDR3nt: TGTGCCAGCAGTCCAACAGCTAACTATGGCTACACCTTC
abundance: -; j_gene: TRBJ1-5; d_gene: TRBD1; v_gene: TRBV15; CDR3aa: CATSSLDGTGAYGNQPQHF; CDR3nt: TGTGCCACCAGCAGCCTGGACGGGACAGGGGCTTACGGCAATCAGCCCCAGCATTTT
abundance: -; j_gene: TRBJ2-2; d_gene: TRBD2; v_gene: TRBV7-2; CDR3aa: CASSSLTSAGELFF; CDR3nt: TGTGCCAGCAGCTCACTTACTAGCGCCGGGGAGCTGTTTTTT
abundance: -; j_gene: TRBJ2-1; d_gene: -; v_gene: TRBV19; CDR3aa: CASGFDTSLLYNEQFF; CDR3nt: TGTGCCAGCGGCTTTGATACTAGCTTACTCTACAATGAGCAGTTCTTC
abundance: -; j_gene: TRBJ2-2; d_gene: TRBD2; v_gene: TRBV6-5; CDR3aa: CASRIPGLESGELFF; CDR3nt: TGTGCCAGCCGGATACCAGGACTAGAGTCCGGGGAGCTGTTTTTT
abundance: -; j_gene: TRBJ1-1; d_gene: TRBD1; v_gene: TRBV7-8; CDR3aa: CASSLASRDRGTEAFF; CDR3nt: TGTGCCAGCAGCTTAGCATCCCGGGACAGGGGAACTGAAGCTTTCTTT
abundance: -; j_gene: TRBJ2-1; d_gene: TRBD1; v_gene: TRBV5-1; CDR3aa: CASSTTGGAFNEQFF; CDR3nt: TGCGCCAGCAGCACTACAGGGGGCGCCTTCAATGAGCAGTTCTTC
abundance: -; j_gene: TRBJ2-1; d_gene: -; v_gene: TRBV18; CDR3aa: CASSRTGSTYNEQFF; CDR3nt: TGTGCCAGCTCAAGAACAGGGAGCACCTACAATGAGCAGTTCTTC
abundance: -; j_gene: TRBJ1-6; d_gene: -; v_gene: TRBV30; CDR3aa: CAWSVPRTGNNSPLHF; CDR3nt: TGTGCCTGGAGTGTTCCCCGAACAGGGAATAATTCACCCCTCCACTTT
abundance: -; j_gene: TRBJ2-1; d_gene: -; v_gene: TRBV6-2/TRBV6-3; CDR3aa: CASSGAGAAFF; CDR3nt: TGTGCCAGCAGTGGCGCGGGTGCTGCGTTCTTC
abundance: -; j_gene: TRBJ2-1; d_gene: TRBD2; v_gene: TRBV10-3; CDR3aa: CAISKTSGRGDEQFF; CDR3nt: TGTGCCATCAGTAAAACTAGCGGGAGAGGGGATGAGCAGTTCTTC
abundance: -; j_gene: TRBJ1-3; d_gene: TRBD1; v_gene: TRBV14; CDR3aa: CASSRNSPGQGDTIYF; CDR3nt: TGTGCCAGCAGCCGAAACTCCCCGGGACAGGGGGACACCATATATTTT
abundance: -; j_gene: TRBJ2-6; d_gene: -; v_gene: TRBV5-1; CDR3aa: CASSLGGSGANVLTF; CDR3nt: TGCGCCAGCAGCTTGGGAGGGTCTGGGGCCAACGTCCTGACTTTC
abundance: once; j_gene: TRBJ2-3; d_gene: TRBD2; v_gene: TRBV10-3; CDR3aa: CAISVLAGEDTQYF; CDR3nt: TGTGCCATCAGTGTTCTAGCGGGAGAGGATACGCAGTATTTT
abundance: -; j_gene: TRBJ2-3; d_gene: TRBD1; v_gene: TRBV6-1; CDR3aa: CASSGGDRVGGTDTQYF; CDR3nt: TGTGCCAGCAGTGGAGGGGACAGGGTTGGAGGCACAGATACGCAGTATTTT
abundance: -; j_gene: TRBJ1-1; d_gene: TRBD1; v_gene: TRBV10-3; CDR3aa: CAIEQGGSANTEAFF; CDR3nt: TGTGCCATAGAGCAGGGGGGCTCTGCGAACACTGAAGCTTTCTTT
abundance: -; j_gene: TRBJ1-5; d_gene: -; v_gene: TRBV19; CDR3aa: CASSNRVSNQPQHF; CDR3nt: TGTGCCAGTAGTAACAGGGTTAGCAATCAGCCCCAGCATTTT
abundance: -; j_gene: TRBJ2-7; d_gene: TRBD2; v_gene: TRBV3-1/TRBV3-2; CDR3aa: CASSDSPGLGYEQYF; CDR3nt: TGTGCCAGCAGCGACTCCCCGGGACTAGGCTACGAGCAGTACTTC
abundance: few; j_gene: TRBJ1-5; d_gene: TRBD1; v_gene: TRBV2; CDR3aa: CASRIQGGGQPQHF; CDR3nt: TGTGCCAGCAGGATACAGGGGGGAGGTCAGCCCCAGCATTTT
abundance: -; j_gene: TRBJ2-1; d_gene: -; v_gene: TRBV19; CDR3aa: CASSITRLYNEQFF; CDR3nt: TGTGCCAGTAGTATTACTAGGCTCTACAATGAGCAGTTCTTC
abundance: few; j_gene: TRBJ1-1; d_gene: -; v_gene: TRBV10-1; CDR3aa: CASSESTPGPVAEAFF; CDR3nt: TGCGCCAGCAGTGAGTCGACTCCAGGGCCCGTGGCTGAAGCTTTCTTT
abundance: -; j_gene: TRBJ1-6; d_gene: -; v_gene: TRBV30; CDR3aa: CAWGQYNSPLHF; CDR3nt: TGTGCCTGGGGACAGTATAATTCACCCCTCCACTTT
abundance: few; j_gene: TRBJ2-7; d_gene: -; v_gene: TRBV4-1; CDR3aa: CASSQVTGPYEQYF; CDR3nt: TGCGCCAGCAGCCAAGTCACAGGGCCCTACGAGCAGTACTTC
abundance: -; j_gene: TRBJ1-1; d_gene: -; v_gene: TRBV6-5; CDR3aa: CASGGIGTEAFF; CDR3nt: TGTGCCAGCGGGGGGATCGGCACTGAAGCTTTCTTT
abundance: -; j_gene: TRBJ2-1; d_gene: TRBD1; v_gene: TRBV6-6; CDR3aa: CASSPLPGQGADEQFF; CDR3nt: TGTGCCAGCAGTCCCTTGCCGGGACAGGGGGCGGATGAGCAGTTCTTC
abundance: -; j_gene: TRBJ2-3; d_gene: TRBD2; v_gene: TRBV18; CDR3aa: CASSPRASGSTDTQYF; CDR3nt: TGTGCCAGCTCACCTAGGGCTAGCGGGAGCACAGATACGCAGTATTTT
abundance: -; j_gene: TRBJ1-2; d_gene: -; v_gene: TRBV27; CDR3aa: CASSFGQTPNYGYTF; CDR3nt: TGTGCCAGCAGTTTCGGACAGACTCCTAACTATGGCTACACCTTC
abundance: -; j_gene: TRBJ1-1; d_gene: -; v_gene: TRBV5-1; CDR3aa: CASSLEVEVNTEAFF; CDR3nt: TGCGCCAGCAGCTTGGAGGTTGAGGTTAACACTGAAGCTTTCTTT
abundance: -; j_gene: TRBJ2-1; d_gene: TRBD2; v_gene: TRBV19; CDR3aa: CASSTRTSGYNEQFF; CDR3nt: TGTGCCAGTAGTACTCGGACTAGCGGCTACAATGAGCAGTTCTTC
abundance: -; j_gene: TRBJ2-7; d_gene: TRBD1; v_gene: TRBV9; CDR3aa: CASSAVGTGSYEQYF; CDR3nt: TGTGCCAGCAGCGCCGTGGGGACAGGTTCCTACGAGCAGTACTTC
abundance: -; j_gene: TRBJ1-2; d_gene: -; v_gene: TRBV12-2; CDR3aa: CASRSPDGYTF; CDR3nt: TGTGCAAGTCGCTCCCCGGATGGCTACACCTTC
abundance: -; j_gene: TRBJ1-1; d_gene: -; v_gene: TRBV5-1; CDR3aa: CASSLGPFAQNTEAFF; CDR3nt: TGCGCCAGCAGCTTGGGCCCCTTTGCACAGAACACTGAAGCTTTCTTT
abundance: once; j_gene: TRBJ1-3; d_gene: TRBD1; v_gene: TRBV5-4; CDR3aa: CASSLRHRGPGNTIYF; CDR3nt: TGTGCCAGCAGCTTGAGGCACAGGGGGCCTGGAAACACCATATATTTT
abundance: -; j_gene: TRBJ2-1; d_gene: TRBD2; v_gene: TRBV11-2; CDR3aa: CASSTRPGLAENNEQFF; CDR3nt: TGTGCCAGCAGCACTCGCCCCGGACTAGCGGAAAACAATGAGCAGTTCTTC
abundance: once; j_gene: TRBJ2-3; d_gene: -; v_gene: TRBV29-1; CDR3aa: CSVMPGVARADTQYF; CDR3nt: TGCAGCGTCATGCCGGGGGTAGCAAGGGCAGATACGCAGTATTTT
abundance: -; j_gene: TRBJ1-1; d_gene: -; v_gene: TRBV19; CDR3aa: CASSMQRHLNTEAFF; CDR3nt: TGTGCCAGTAGTATGCAGAGACACCTGAACACTGAAGCTTTCTTT
abundance: -; j_gene: TRBJ1-2; d_gene: TRBD1; v_gene: TRBV12-3/TRBV12-4; CDR3aa: CASSLGQVYGYTF; CDR3nt: TGTGCCAGCAGCCTAGGACAGGTCTATGGCTACACCTTC